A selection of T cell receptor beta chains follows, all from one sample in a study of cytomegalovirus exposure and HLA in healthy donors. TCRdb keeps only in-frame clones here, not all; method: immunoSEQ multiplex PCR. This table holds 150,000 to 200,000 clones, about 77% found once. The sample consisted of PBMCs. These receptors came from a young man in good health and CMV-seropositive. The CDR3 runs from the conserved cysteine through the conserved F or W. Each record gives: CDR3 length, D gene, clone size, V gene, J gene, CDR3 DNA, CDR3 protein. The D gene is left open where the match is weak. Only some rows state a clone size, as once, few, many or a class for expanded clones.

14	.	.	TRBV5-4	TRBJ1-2	TGTGCCAGCAGCTTTGGGGGGGCGGACTATGGCTACACCTTC	CASSFGGADYGYTF
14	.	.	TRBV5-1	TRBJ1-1	TGCGCCAGCAGCTTTGGTTCCGAGCGCACTGAAGCTTTCTTT	CASSFGSERTEAFF
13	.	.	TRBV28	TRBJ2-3	TGTGCCAGCAGTTCGTCTAGGTCAGATACGCAGTATTTT	CASSSSRSDTQYF
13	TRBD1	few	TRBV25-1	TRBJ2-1	TGTGCCAGCAGAGGGACAGGGGTCAATGAGCAGTTCTTC	CASRGTGVNEQFF
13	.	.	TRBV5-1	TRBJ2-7	TGCGCCAGCAGCCCTAGGCTTTTCGGCGAGCAGTACTTC	CASSPRLFGEQYF
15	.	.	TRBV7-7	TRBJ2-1	TGTGCTAGCAGCTTAGGTCCGGGCTCCTACAATGAGCAGTTCTTC	CASSLGPGSYNEQFF
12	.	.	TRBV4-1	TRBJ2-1	TGCGCCAGCAGCCAGCTGGTCGGTGAGCAGTTCTTC	CASSQLVGEQFF
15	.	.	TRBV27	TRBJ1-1	TGTGCCAGCAGTTTATCCGGCAGGCTTGGGACTGAAGCTTTCTTT	CASSLSGRLGTEAFF
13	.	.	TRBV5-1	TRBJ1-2	TGCGCCAGCAGCTTGTTAGAGGGGGTCGGCTACACCTTC	CASSLLEGVGYTF
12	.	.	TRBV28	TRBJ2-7	TGTGCCAGCAGTCCCCCTTCCTACGAGCAGTACTTC	CASSPPSYEQYF
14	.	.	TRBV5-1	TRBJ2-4	TGCGCCAGCAGCTTTGACGGTCGGGGAAACATTCAGTACTTC	CASSFDGRGNIQYF
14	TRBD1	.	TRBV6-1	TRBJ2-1	TGTGCCAGCAGTCGACAGGGGCCCTACAATGAGCAGTTCTTC	CASSRQGPYNEQFF
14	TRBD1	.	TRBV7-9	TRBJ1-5	TGTGCCAGCAGCGCGGACAGGGAAGATCAGCCCCAGCATTTT	CASSADREDQPQHF